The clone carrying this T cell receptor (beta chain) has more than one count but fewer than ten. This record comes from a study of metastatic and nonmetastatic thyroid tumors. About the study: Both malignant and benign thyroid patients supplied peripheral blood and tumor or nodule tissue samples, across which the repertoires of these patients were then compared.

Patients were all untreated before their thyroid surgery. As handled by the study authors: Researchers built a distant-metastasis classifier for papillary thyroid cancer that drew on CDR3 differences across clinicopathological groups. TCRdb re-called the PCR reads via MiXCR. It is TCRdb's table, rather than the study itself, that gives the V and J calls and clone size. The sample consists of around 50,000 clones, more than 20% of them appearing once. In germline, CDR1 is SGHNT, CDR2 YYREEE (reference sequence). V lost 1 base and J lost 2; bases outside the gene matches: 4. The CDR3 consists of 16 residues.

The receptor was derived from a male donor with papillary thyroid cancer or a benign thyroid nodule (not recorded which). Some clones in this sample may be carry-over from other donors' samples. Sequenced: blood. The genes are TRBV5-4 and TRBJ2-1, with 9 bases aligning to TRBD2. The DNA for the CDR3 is TGTGCCAGCAGCTTGCTTAGCGGGAGTACCTACAATGAGCAGTTCTTC. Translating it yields CASSLLSGSTYNEQFF. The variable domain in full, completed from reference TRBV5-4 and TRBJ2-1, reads ETGVTQSPTHLIKTRGQQVTLRCSSQSGHNTVSWYQQALGQGPQFIFQYYREEENGRGNFPPRFSGLQFPNYSSELNVNALELDDSALYLCASSLLSGSTYNEQFFGPGTRLTVL.